This T cell receptor (beta chain) was recovered during a study of shared clonotypes between healthy human individuals. Deep was the level at which the assay was run. The repertoire was sequenced with immunoSEQ multiplex PCR; TCRdb's copy has only in-frame clones and lacks some. Of 150,000 to 200,000 clones in the sample, approximately 61% were seen once. Findings of the study overall: Relative to clonotypes present in all four donors, those not shared had lower generation probabilities. Shared clonotypes: approximately 5.3% naive CD4, about 3.3% naive CD8, around 2.2% memory CD4, about 0.4% memory CD8.

Details on this clone: What it binds is unknown.

Germline V gives CDR1 SGHAT, CDR2 FQNNGV. The CDR3 length is 15 residues. V lost 3 bases to trimming and J lost 5 bases, with 17 bases between them. This rearrangement joins TRBV11-2 to TRBJ2-7; D ambiguous. The source is a man aged 30 to 45 in good health. Specimen: memory CD4+ T cells sorted from blood. Documented subset: CD45RA-negative fraction. The CDR3 protein is CASSFSRQGSNEQYF. CDR3 bases: TGTGCCAGCAGCTTCTCTAGACAAGGGTCGAACGAGCAGTACTTC.